This T cell receptor (beta chain) was found in a study of response to subunit inactivated influenza vaccine. The V and J ends lost 0 bases and 0 bases respectively, with 12 bases between them. This CDR3 has 16 amino acids. The germline V gene has CDR1 DFQATT and CDR2 SNEGSKA (reference sequence). TCRdb passed the RT-PCR reads through MiXCR, listing each CDR3 protein once. Of fewer than 400,000 distinct CDR3 sequences in the sample, 20% to 25% were seen once. Study outcomes and limitations: Authors suggested few new T cells are recruited by each seasonal influenza vaccination.

Comments on this clonotype: Its target is unknown.

The chain joins TRBV20-1 to TRBJ2-1; D call uncertain. The sequence was obtained from a man aged 50-75 years who received an inactivated influenza vaccine. The source material was PBMCs from blood, sampled less than 22 months after vaccination. The CDR3 protein is CSARDYLRSSYNEQFF. The CDR3 DNA reads as TGCAGTGCTAGAGACTACCTAAGGAGCTCCTACAATGAGCAGTTCTTC.